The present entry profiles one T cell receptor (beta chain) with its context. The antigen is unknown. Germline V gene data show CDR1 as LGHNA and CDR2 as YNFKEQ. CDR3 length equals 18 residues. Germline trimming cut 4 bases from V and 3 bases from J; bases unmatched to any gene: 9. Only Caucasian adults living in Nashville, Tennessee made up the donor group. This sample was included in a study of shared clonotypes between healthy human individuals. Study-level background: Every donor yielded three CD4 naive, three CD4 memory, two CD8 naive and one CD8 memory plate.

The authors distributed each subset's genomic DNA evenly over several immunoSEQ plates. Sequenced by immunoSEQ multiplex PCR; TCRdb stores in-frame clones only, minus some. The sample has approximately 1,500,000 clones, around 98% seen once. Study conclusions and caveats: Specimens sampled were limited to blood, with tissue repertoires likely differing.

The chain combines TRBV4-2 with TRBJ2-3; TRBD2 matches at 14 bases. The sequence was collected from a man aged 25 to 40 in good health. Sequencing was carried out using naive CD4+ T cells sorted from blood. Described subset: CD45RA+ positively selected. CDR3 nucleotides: TGTGCCAGCAGCCCCGGGGGACTAGCGGGAGCGGGTACAGATACGCAGTATTTT. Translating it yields CASSPGGLAGAGTDTQYF.